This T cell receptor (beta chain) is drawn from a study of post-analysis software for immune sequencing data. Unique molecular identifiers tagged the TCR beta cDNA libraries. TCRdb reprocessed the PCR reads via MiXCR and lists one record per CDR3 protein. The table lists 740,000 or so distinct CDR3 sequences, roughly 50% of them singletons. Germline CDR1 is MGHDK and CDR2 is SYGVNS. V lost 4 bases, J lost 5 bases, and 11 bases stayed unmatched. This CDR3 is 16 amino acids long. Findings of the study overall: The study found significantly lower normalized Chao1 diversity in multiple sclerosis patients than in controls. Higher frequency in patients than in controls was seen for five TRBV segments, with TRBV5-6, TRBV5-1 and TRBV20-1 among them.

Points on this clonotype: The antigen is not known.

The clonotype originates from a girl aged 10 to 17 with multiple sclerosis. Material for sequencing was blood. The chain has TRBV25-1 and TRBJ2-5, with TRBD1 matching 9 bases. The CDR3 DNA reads TGTGCCAGCAGTGGAGGTCTGCGGACAGGGGTCGAGACCCAGTACTTC. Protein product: CASSGGLRTGVETQYF.